This entry concerns a single TCR beta chain. Its target antigen remains unknown. A much larger clone is a single base away; this may be a read error. This sample stems from a study of molecular identifiers for immune sequencing clone quantification (dated by TCRdb to 2017 to 2018). Concerning the study at large: For a replicate experiment, the RNA from either approximately 20,000 or 100,000 naive CD8 T cells was divided into five aliquots, and four of those aliquots went on to sequencing. The study was a methods study using CD8 T cells to benchmark molecular-identifier clustering-based TCR repertoire sequencing (MIDCIRS) and TCR RNA copy counting.

Libraries of naive CD8 T cells were built from approximately 20,000 to 980,000 sorted cells, with 10%, 30% or 50% of the purified RNA used. Naive CD8 T cells were FACS-sorted as CD8+CD4-CCR7+CD45RA+ on a BD FACSAria II into RLT Plus buffer. Around 11 TCR copies' worth of Jurkat RNA were spiked into roughly 19,000-1,000,000 naive CD8 T cell samples to test detection sensitivity. Enrichment of CD8 T cells was performed with RosetteSep CD8+ T Cell Enrichment Cocktail and Ficoll-Paque, after which ACK red cell lysis was carried out. From the germline V gene, CDR1 is MGHRA and CDR2 is YSYEKL. Cut back by 8 bases and 0 bases, the V and J ends lie 14 bases apart. The CDR3 covers 15 residues, taking in both the cysteine and the phenylalanine. The retained sequence is limited to the CDR3, 45 bases, with the frame set at the first base. The investigation overall reported the following: The sizes of highly expanded clones could end up underestimated when identical TCR molecules share a barcode. About 2.9 recovered TCR RNA copies per cell were obtained by modeling, versus around 9.8 by digital PCR, implying a capture efficiency of 30% to 35%. Naive libraries contained spiked-in Jurkat TCR RNA (around eleven copies' worth), which is not part of the donor repertoire. Even against a background of some 920,000 naive CD8 T cells, spiked-in Jurkat TCR RNA amounting to a single cell's worth was reported to be detectable. When barcode sub-clustering was left out, chimeric consensus sequences inflated TCR diversity, with chimeras reaching as high as 47%. In CMV-specific effector cells, clones with more than 20 RNA copies accounted for over 99% of molecules, whereas in naive cells such clones accounted for under 1%.

Library construction relied on PCR. TCRdb lists the instrument as NextSeq 500. Preparation of bulk TCR libraries followed a previously described approach, with the TCR primers listed in Table S5. The Qiagen AllPrep DNA/RNA kit was used to purify total RNA. Before any analysis, reads coming from multiple sequencing runs of the same library were combined into one pool. The authors' analysis ran thus. Only reads with exact TCR constant sequence were kept, trimmed to 150 nt, and grouped by their 12-nt molecular barcodes. Reads inside each barcode group were sub-clustered using a 15% Levenshtein threshold, and a quality-weighted consensus sequence was constructed for each RNA molecule. Non-functional sequences were removed, as were lower-count sequences one edit away from another. Barcode sub-clusters with fewer than 20% of the maximum read count were removed, based on fitting two negative binomial distributions. The public reads were run again by TCRdb, first through fastp at Q25 and then through MiXCR, and only productive beta chains were kept. When rows share a CDR3 protein, they turn into one entry using the most common DNA and genes. The V and J calls, along with clone size, are taken from TCRdb and not from the paper's own processing. Recorded for this sample are 400,000 to 600,000 distinct CDR3 sequences; about 26% of them occurred a single time. Under 0.85% of the sample is taken by the ten largest.

The sequenced sample consisted of naive CD8+ T cells from blood, with Jurkat cell RNA spiked in. Sample cell subset or site, as interpreted from the label and publication: FACS-sorted CD8+CD4-CCR7+CD45RA+ naive T cells. This receptor was identified in a human donor in good health. Some libraries in this study had Jurkat cell RNA spiked in. The chain is encoded by TRBV4-1 joined to TRBJ2-1; TRBD1 is a possible D gene, resting on 6 matching bases. The CDR3 protein: CASGRQGSSYNEQFF. In nucleotide form, the sequence is TGCGCCAGCGGCCGCCAGGGGAGCTCCTACAATGAGCAGTTCTTC.